The clone carrying this T cell receptor delta chain was recorded at least ten times. As yet, its antigen is unknown. The data originate from a study of γδ T cells in repeated Plasmodium falciparum infection. Turning to the study itself: Timepoints: baseline, immediately before selected infections, and 21 days after every infection. Some Malian samples span acute malaria episodes; others come from no-transmission periods. Study findings and constraints: Vgamma9/Vdelta2+ repertoires stayed stably polyclonal over time and infection.

The CDR3 length is 19 residues. Trimming took 0 bases from V and 0 from J; bases not matched to a gene: 11. Germline V lookup: CDR1 TSWWSYY, CDR2 QGS. Flow sorting of PBMC yielded separate Vgamma9/Vdelta2+ and Vdelta2-negative gammadelta T cell populations for bulk repertoire analysis. TCRdb re-called the multiplex PCR reads through CATT. The sample includes 80,000 to 95,000 delta-chain clones, 1.4% of them seen just once. Sequences were obtained from gamma-delta T cells from blood. The chain employs TRDV1 and TRDJ1; 9 positions match TRDD3. The receptor was isolated from a pool of human donors (malaria-infected and uninfected, not separated). This chain's CDR3 is CALGELGYWGKINTDKLIF. The CDR3 DNA follows: TGTGCTCTTGGGGAACTAGGCTACTGGGGGAAGATCAACACCGATAAACTCATCTTT.